Shown below are 18 T cell receptor beta chains from a single sample sequenced in a study of T cell responses to AZD1222 COVID-19 vaccine. Assay used: immunoSEQ multiplex PCR; TCRdb lists only in-frame clones, some missing. The sample includes tens of thousands of clones, about 90% of them seen just once. The specimen comprised peripheral blood, sampled on day 0 of AZD1222 vaccination. The receptors originated from an adult in good health.

The chain carries TRBV6-1 and TRBJ1-2, with a possible D match to TRBD1 (6 bases). The CDR3 spans 21 residues. CDR1 and CDR2 (germline): MNHNS, SASEGT. Trimming shortened V by 1 base and J by 2 bases, and 29 bases separated the two germline ends. The CDR3 bases are TGTGCCAGCAGTGAAGGACCCTACAGACAGGCAGAAGGGGTGAGGAACTATGGCTACACCTTC. This gives the protein CASSEGPYRQAEGVRNYGYTF.

The V call is TRBV4-2, the J call TRBJ1-1; D is undetermined. Germline CDR1 reads LGHNA; CDR2 reads YNFKEQ. The CDR3 sequence is 14 residues long. Trimming shortened V by 4 bases and J by 7 bases, and 16 bases separated the two germline ends. In DNA form, the CDR3 reads TGTGCCAGCAGCCCGCCCCGCGATGGTGGTGAAGCTTTCTTT. This codes for CASSPPRDGGEAFF.

V and J are TRBV30 and TRBJ1-4; D not resolved. Germline V gene sequence: CDR1 GTSNPN, CDR2 SVGIG (reference sequence). This CDR3 comprises 15 residues. V lost 0 bases, J lost 7 bases, and 15 bases lay in between. This CDR3 reads CAWSVRPGLTEKLFF. In nucleotides, the CDR3 is TGTGCCTGGAGTGTACGTCCGGGTTTAACTGAAAAACTGTTTTTT.

The rearrangement joins TRBV3-1 (or the pseudogene TRBV3-2) to TRBJ2-3, with D possibly TRBD1 on 6 matching bases. The V gene's germline CDR1 is LGHDT and CDR2 YNNKEL (reference sequence). Trimming shortened V by 3 bases and J by 2 bases, and 9 bases separated the two germline ends. CDR3 length equals 14 residues. The CDR3 here is CASSQDRDTDTQYF. In DNA, the CDR3 is TGTGCCAGCAGCCAGGACAGAGACACAGATACGCAGTATTTT.

The chain has TRBV10-3 and TRBJ2-5; 7 positions agree with TRBD1. Germline lookup yields CDR1 ENHRY and CDR2 SYGVKD. After removal of 2 bases from V and 5 bases from J, the junction contained 8 bases not matched to a gene. The CDR3 length is 15 residues. The CDR3, as DNA: TGTGCCATCAGTGAGACGGGGACAGCGATGGAGACCCAGTACTTC. It codes for CAISETGTAMETQYF.

The J gene is TRBJ1-5, the V gene TRBV2; D unclear. This CDR3 spans 14 amino acids. Trimming cost V 6 bases and J 0 bases, with 9 bases left between them. Germline loops: CDR1 SNHLY, CDR2 FYNNEI. The chain's CDR3 is CASSFDTSNQPQHF. Here the CDR3 DNA reads TGTGCCAGCAGCTTCGACACTAGCAATCAGCCCCAGCATTTT.

This chain joins TRBV19 and TRBJ1-1; 10 bases line up with TRBD1. This CDR3 is built from 16 residues. The germline gives CDR1 LNHDA, CDR2 SQIVND (reference sequence). The V gene end was trimmed by 5 bases and the J gene end by 5 bases; junction bases not matched to a gene: 11. CDR3 amino acids: CASSLRDRGPGTEAFF. In DNA form, the CDR3 reads TGTGCCAGTAGTCTCCGGGACAGGGGACCAGGGACTGAAGCTTTCTTT.

The chain carries TRBV11-1 and TRBJ1-1; 7 positions agree with TRBD1. This CDR3 contains 13 residues. J lost 6 bases, V lost 6 bases, and 7 bases had no gene match. The germline V gene has CDR1 SGHAT and CDR2 FQDESV (reference sequence). The CDR3 sequence is CASRQGLMAEAFF. CDR3 DNA: TGTGCCAGCAGACAGGGGCTTATGGCTGAAGCTTTCTTT.

CDR3 amino acids: CASSLRYEQYF. As DNA, the CDR3 is TGTGCCAGCAGTTTACGATACGAGCAGTACTTC. The rearrangement joins TRBV28 to TRBJ2-7, with no clear D. Trimming took off 2 bases at V and 4 bases at J, with 3 bases between the two ends. Germline assignment: CDR1 MDHEN and CDR2 SYDVKM. There are 11 residues in the CDR3.

The gene calls are TRBV6-2 or TRBV6-3 and TRBJ2-3; TRBD1 is a possible D gene (5 bases). The V and J ends lost 2 bases and 1 base respectively, with 10 bases between them. Germline CDR1 reads MNHEY; CDR2 reads SVGEGT. The CDR3 runs to 15 residues. The CDR3 nucleotides are TGTGCCAGCAGTTACGGGGCCAGCGGCACAGATACGCAGTATTTT. This translates into CASSYGASGTDTQYF.

The V call is TRBV5-1, the J call TRBJ1-1; the D gene is possibly TRBD1 (5 bases). The germline gives CDR1 SGHRS, CDR2 YFSETQ. CDR3 size: 13 residues. The V end lost 4 bases, the J end lost 4 bases, and 11 bases lay between the germline ends. The CDR3 loop is CASSLGTGTEAFF. The CDR3 DNA reads TGCGCCAGCAGCCTGGGGACGGGCACTGAAGCTTTCTTT.

V gene TRBV30 combines with J gene TRBJ1-6, with D possibly matching TRBD1 (6 bases). Between the trimmed V and J ends, which lost 5 bases and 9 bases, there was a span of 17 bases. The germline V gene encodes CDR1 GTSNPN and CDR2 SVGIG (reference sequence). There are 14 residues in the CDR3. CDR3 sequence (DNA): TGTGCCTGGGCTGGGACAAGATTAGCTTCACCCCTCCACTTT. Translated, it gives CAWAGTRLASPLHF.

This chain links TRBV3-1 (or the pseudogene TRBV3-2) with TRBJ1-1; D might be TRBD1 (5 bases). V was trimmed by 7 bases and J by 7 bases, leaving 16 bases between them. Germline V gene lookup returns CDR1 LGHDT and CDR2 YNNKEL (reference sequence). The CDR3 has 13 residues. CDR3 nucleotides: TGTGCCAGCACCCGAACGGGGCAGGGTGAAGCTTTCTTT. Amino acids: CASTRTGQGEAFF.

This clone has more than one count but fewer than ten. This chain uses TRBV3-1 (or the pseudogene TRBV3-2) with TRBJ2-5; either TRBD1 or TRBD2 may supply D (5 bases each). V shed 6 bases and J shed 13 bases, with 15 bases lying between them. This CDR3 region has 11 residues. Germline assignment: CDR1 LGHDT and CDR2 YNNKEL (reference sequence). CDR3: CASRIGTHLYF. CDR3 coding DNA: TGTGCCAGCAGAATTGGGACCCATCTGTACTTC.

The chain carries TRBV25-1 and TRBJ1-2, with D possibly being TRBD1 (6 bases). This CDR3 is built from 16 residues. The germline V gene encodes CDR1 MGHDK and CDR2 SYGVNS. The ends were cut back, 3 bases at V and 7 bases at J, with 21 bases in the middle. The CDR3 is CASSEPGTTEGSGYTF. The CDR3, as DNA: TGTGCCAGCAGTGAGCCCGGGACAACTGAGGGGTCTGGCTACACCTTC.

V usage is TRBV11-1 and J usage is TRBJ1-2, with D tentatively TRBD1 (6 bases). V lost 5 bases, J lost 8 bases, and 12 bases lay in between. The CDR3 is 12 residues long. Germline CDR1 is SGHAT and CDR2 is FQDESV (reference sequence). The CDR3 nucleotides read TGTGCCAGCAGCCCCGACAGGCTCGGCTACACCTTC. Protein: CASSPDRLGYTF.

This chain uses TRBV2 with TRBJ2-1; D is tentatively TRBD1 or TRBD2 (5 bases each). The V and J ends lost 0 bases and 4 bases respectively, with 13 bases between them. This CDR3 is 16 amino acids long. Germline assignment: CDR1 SNHLY and CDR2 FYNNEI. CDR3 nucleotides: TGTGCCAGCAGTGAAGCATTCGGGACGCTTTACAATGAGCAGTTCTTC. Protein sequence: CASSEAFGTLYNEQFF.

The genes are TRBV30 and TRBJ1-2; maybe TRBD1 (6 bases). The CDR3 runs to 15 residues. Per the germline V gene, CDR1 is GTSNPN and CDR2 is SVGIG (reference sequence). Deletions cut 4 bases from V and 4 bases from J, with 19 bases between. The DNA of the CDR3 is TGTGCCTGGATGTCAGGGGTTACGATGACCTATGGCTACACCTTC. This translates into CAWMSGVTMTYGYTF.